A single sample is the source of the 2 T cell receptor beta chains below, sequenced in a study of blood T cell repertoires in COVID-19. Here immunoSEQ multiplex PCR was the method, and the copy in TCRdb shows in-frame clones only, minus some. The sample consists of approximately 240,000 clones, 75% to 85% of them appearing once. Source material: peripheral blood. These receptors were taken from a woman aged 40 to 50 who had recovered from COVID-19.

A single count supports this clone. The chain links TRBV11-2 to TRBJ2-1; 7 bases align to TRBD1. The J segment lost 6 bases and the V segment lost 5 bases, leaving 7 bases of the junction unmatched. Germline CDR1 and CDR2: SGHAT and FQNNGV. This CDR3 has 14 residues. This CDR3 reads CASSAIRQGNEQFF. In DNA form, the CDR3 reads TGTGCCAGCAGCGCCATCCGACAGGGCAATGAGCAGTTCTTC.

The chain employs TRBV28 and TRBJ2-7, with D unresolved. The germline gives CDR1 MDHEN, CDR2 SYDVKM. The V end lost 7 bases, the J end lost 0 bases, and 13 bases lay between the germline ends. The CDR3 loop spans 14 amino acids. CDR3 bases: TGTGCCAGCACGGAGTTTCTAAGCTCCTACGAGCAGTACTTC. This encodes CASTEFLSSYEQYF.